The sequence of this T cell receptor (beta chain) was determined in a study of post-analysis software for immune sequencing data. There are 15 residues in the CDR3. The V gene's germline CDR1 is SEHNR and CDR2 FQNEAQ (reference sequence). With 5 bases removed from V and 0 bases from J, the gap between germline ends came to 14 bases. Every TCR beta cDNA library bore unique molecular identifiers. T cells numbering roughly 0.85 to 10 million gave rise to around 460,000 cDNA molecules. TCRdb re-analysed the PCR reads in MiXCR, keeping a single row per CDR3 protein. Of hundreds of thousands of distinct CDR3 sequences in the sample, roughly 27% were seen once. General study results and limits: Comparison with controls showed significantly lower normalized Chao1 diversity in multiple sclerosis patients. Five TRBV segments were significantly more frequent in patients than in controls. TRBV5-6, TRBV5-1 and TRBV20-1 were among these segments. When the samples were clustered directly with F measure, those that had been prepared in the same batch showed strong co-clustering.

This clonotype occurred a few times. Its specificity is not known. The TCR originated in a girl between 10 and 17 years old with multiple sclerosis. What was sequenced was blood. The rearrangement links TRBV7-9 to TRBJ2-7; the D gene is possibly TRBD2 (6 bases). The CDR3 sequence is CASSARAGISYEQYF. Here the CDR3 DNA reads TGTGCCAGCAGCGCAAGGGCGGGGATCTCCTACGAGCAGTACTTC.